Listed here is a single TCR beta chain. Its cognate antigen is unknown. J gave up 8 bases and V 5 bases, and 6 bases lay outside the gene matches. Germline V CDR1 and CDR2: SGHRS, YFSETQ. This CDR3 region has 13 residues. A single record per CDR3 protein comes from TCRdb applying MiXCR to the RT-PCR reads. The data hold about 480,000 distinct CDR3 sequences, with approximately 9.9% observed a single time. These data belong to a study of response to subunit inactivated influenza vaccine. Overall study results and limits: Each seasonal flu vaccination may recruit only limited new T cells, authors suggested.

The rearrangement uses TRBV5-1 and TRBJ1-2; 10 nucleotides match TRBD1. Material: PBMCs from blood, obtained more than 35 days after vaccination. This sequence was found in a man aged 45-65 years who received an inactivated influenza vaccine. The CDR3 DNA reads as TGCGCCAGCAGTCGGGACAGGGGTGAGGGCTACACCTTC. Protein product: CASSRDRGEGYTF.